The 3 T cell receptor beta chains below come from one sample, sequenced in a study of siplizumab effects on memory and regulatory T cells. Generated by immunoSEQ multiplex PCR, the TCRdb table keeps only in-frame clones and is missing some. The profile covers some 100,000 clones, with around 95% appearing a single time and over 0.15% taken by the ten largest. Sequenced material: non-Treg CD4+ T cells sorted from blood. Receptors were obtained from a human donor in good health.

This clone was counted once. The chain employs TRBV27 and TRBJ2-7, with D possibly matching TRBD2 (5 bases). The germline CDR1 and CDR2 sequences are MNHEY and SMNVEV (reference sequence). CDR3 length: 17 amino acids. V lost 6 bases and J lost 2, with 23 bases in between. For the CDR3, the DNA is TGTGCCAGCAGCGAACCTCCCACCCCCGGGAAAGCCTACGAGCAGTACTTC. It specifies CASSEPPTPGKAYEQYF.

The V and J genes are TRBV5-1 and TRBJ1-2; D might be TRBD1 (5 bases). The V gene's germline CDR1 is SGHRS and CDR2 YFSETQ. V was shortened by 0 bases and J by 0 bases, with 9 bases between the two germline ends. The CDR3 runs to 15 residues. CDR3 sequence reads: CASSLDPGTNYGYTF. In DNA, the CDR3 is TGCGCCAGCAGCTTGGATCCAGGGACTAACTATGGCTACACCTTC.

The genes are TRBV6-1 and TRBJ2-2, with D unclear. This CDR3 is built from 17 residues. V lost 4 bases, J lost 1 base, and 16 bases lay in between. Germline values: CDR1 MNHNS, CDR2 SASEGT. The CDR3 sequence is CASSGGVARVNTGELFF. For the CDR3, the DNA is TGTGCCAGCAGTGGAGGTGTGGCTAGGGTGAACACCGGGGAGCTGTTTTTT.